What follows are 5 T cell receptor beta chains derived from one specimen sequenced in a study of technical replicates of blood from several donors. Sequenced by immunoSEQ multiplex PCR; TCRdb stores in-frame clones only, minus some. The table lists 8,000 to 9,000 clones, roughly 88% of them singletons. The sample consisted of PBMCs. Source of these receptors: a human donor in good health.

This chain connects TRBV4-1 to TRBJ2-2; no definite D call. The CDR3 spans 14 residues. V was shortened by 1 base and J by 6 bases, with 9 bases between the two germline ends. The germline V gene has CDR1 MGHRA and CDR2 YSYEKL. This chain's CDR3 is CASSQGHFPGELFF. CDR3 nucleotides: TGCGCCAGCAGCCAAGGACACTTCCCCGGGGAGCTGTTTTTT.

The gene calls are TRBV5-4 and TRBJ2-3, with 11 positions matching TRBD2. The length of the CDR3 is 19 residues. The V segment lost 2 bases and the J segment 4 bases; nucleotides outside the gene matches: 15. Germline CDR1 SGHNT, CDR2 YYREEE (reference sequence). DNA for the CDR3: TGTGCCAGCAGCTTACTGGCTAGCGGGAGGCCCCTTTCCCCAGATACGCAGTATTTT. Its protein is CASSLLASGRPLSPDTQYF.

CDR3 DNA: TGCGCCAGCAGCTTGGTAGGAGGGGGCGTGGGGCAATTGGAGACCCAGTACTTC. Its translation is CASSLVGGGVGQLETQYF. This sequence joins TRBV5-1 and TRBJ2-5; D is perhaps TRBD1 (7 bases). V lost 0 bases and J lost 5, with 23 bases in between. The V gene's germline CDR1 is SGHRS and CDR2 YFSETQ. The CDR3 runs 18 residues.

This rearrangement joins TRBV29-1 to TRBJ2-2, with 7 bases that match TRBD2. The CDR3 loop spans 14 amino acids. The germline V gene has CDR1 SQVTM and CDR2 ANQGSEA. With 1 base clipped from V and 6 bases from J, the junction kept 5 bases outside the gene matches. The CDR3 DNA sequence: TGCAGCGTTGAAGGCGGGAGAATACCCGGGGAGCTGTTTTTT. Protein product: CSVEGGRIPGELFF.

This sequence joins TRBV7-6 and TRBJ1-2; no reliable D call. V was pared by 7 bases and J by 2 bases, with 11 bases between. The germline V gene has CDR1 SGHVS and CDR2 FNYEAQ. This CDR3 is 13 amino acids long. The CDR3 loop reads CASTSSSNYGYTF. The CDR3 DNA reads TGTGCCAGCACTAGTAGCTCCAACTATGGCTACACCTTC.